Listed here are 22 T cell receptor beta chains from one sample, sequenced in a study of blood T cell repertoires in COVID-19. The repertoire was sequenced with immunoSEQ multiplex PCR; TCRdb's copy has only in-frame clones and lacks some. Among around 370,000 clones listed, around 90% were seen once. The specimen was PBMCs or T cells enriched from blood (not recorded which). These receptors originate from a woman aged 18-29 years who had recovered from COVID-19.

The chain recombines TRBV19 with TRBJ1-1, with a possible D match to TRBD1 (6 bases). Germline CDR1 reads LNHDA; CDR2 reads SQIVND (reference sequence). V dropped 4 bases and J dropped 10 bases, with 13 bases sitting between them. The CDR3 spans 12 residues. CDR3 protein: CASSTGQMGAFF. CDR3 nucleotide sequence: TGTGCCAGTAGTACCGGACAGATGGGAGCTTTCTTT.

The rearrangement uses TRBV27 and TRBJ2-2, with 9 nucleotides matching TRBD2. The length of the CDR3 is 17 residues. J gave up 5 bases and V 5 bases, and 12 bases lay outside the gene matches. The germline CDR1 and CDR2 sequences are MNHEY and SMNVEV (reference sequence). The DNA for the CDR3 is TGTGCCAGCAGTCCACTAGAGGCGGGGGGGTGGACCGGGGAGCTGTTTTTT. It yields the protein CASSPLEAGGWTGELFF.

This rearrangement joins TRBV28 to TRBJ1-2, with TRBD1 identical over 11 bases. The CDR3 contains 17 residues. The germline V gene has CDR1 MDHEN and CDR2 SYDVKM. With V trimmed by 3 bases and J by 8 bases, 14 bases remained unmatched. CDR3 bases: TGTGCCAGCAGTTTCGCCCGGGACAGGGGGTCTGTGGGCGGCTACACCTTC. Translation gives CASSFARDRGSVGGYTF.

This CDR3 reads CASSPATGMNTEAFF. The CDR3, as DNA: TGTGCCAGCTCACCTGCGACAGGGATGAACACTGAAGCTTTCTTT. The genes are TRBV18 and TRBJ1-1; 7 bases are shared with TRBD1. Germline V gene data show CDR1 as KGHSH and CDR2 as LQKENI. V trimming: 3 bases; J trimming: 0 bases; junction bases outside the gene matches: 4. CDR3 length equals 15 residues.

Regarding this clone: Different DNA sequences within this sample yield the same CDR3. V is TRBV30 and J is TRBJ1-2, with a possible D match to TRBD1 (6 bases). This CDR3 is built from 13 residues. V lost 3 bases, J lost 5 bases, and 13 bases lay in between. Germline CDR1 reads GTSNPN; CDR2 reads SVGIG (reference sequence). The CDR3 bases are TGTGCCTGGAGCCGTGACAGGTCTTATGGCTACACCTTC. Translated, it gives CAWSRDRSYGYTF.

The rearrangement links TRBV19 to TRBJ1-5; TRBD1 might be the D (6 bases). V dropped 7 bases and J dropped 4 bases, with 14 bases sitting between them. The CDR3 totals 14 residues. Germline CDR1 LNHDA, CDR2 SQIVND (reference sequence). CDR3 coding DNA: TGTGCCAGTACCGGGGGGGCGGGTAATCAGCCCCAGCATTTT. It is translated as CASTGGAGNQPQHF.

This clone has only one observation. The chain recombines TRBV6-4 with TRBJ1-1; D unresolved. The CDR3 extends over 14 amino acids. CDR1 and CDR2 from the germline V gene are MRHNA and SNTAGT. The V end was cut by 6 bases, the J end by 3 bases, with 14 bases between. The CDR3 coding sequence is TGTGCCAGCAGCGCAACGGCAGGATACACTGAAGCTTTCTTT. Protein product: CASSATAGYTEAFF.

This clone has only one observation. This rearrangement joins TRBV9 to TRBJ2-1; 10 bases agree with TRBD2. The CDR3 loop spans 17 amino acids. The V gene's germline CDR1 is SGDLS and CDR2 YYNGEE. The trim removed 4 bases at V and 4 bases at J, leaving 11 bases unmatched. The chain's CDR3 is CASSPPAISGGYNEQFF. In DNA, the CDR3 is TGTGCCAGCAGCCCTCCCGCGATTAGCGGGGGGTACAATGAGCAGTTCTTC.

J is TRBJ2-5 and V is TRBV5-8; no definite D call. V dropped 5 bases and J dropped 4 bases, with 6 bases sitting between them. From germline, CDR1 is SGHTS and CDR2 YDEGEE. The CDR3 sequence is 11 residues long. Here the CDR3 reads CASSSLETQYF. The DNA for the CDR3 is TGTGCCAGCAGTTCCTTAGAGACCCAGTACTTC. Together with reference TRBV5-8 and TRBJ2-5, the CDR3 gives the full variable domain: EAGVTQSPTHLIKTRGQQATLRCSPISGHTSVYWYQQALGLGLQFLLWYDEGEERNRGNFPPRFSGRQFPNYSSELNVNALELEDSALYLCASSSLETQYFGPGTRLLVL.

The chain couples TRBV6-5 to TRBJ1-2; TRBD1 is a possible D gene (6 bases). The germline V gene has CDR1 MNHEY and CDR2 SVGAGI. CDR3 length: 15 amino acids. Trimming shortened V by 7 bases and J by 3 bases, and 18 bases separated the two germline ends. The CDR3 sequence is CASNPVAGGDYGYTF. CDR3 DNA sequence: TGTGCCAGCAACCCCGTGGCGGGGGGCGACTATGGCTACACCTTC.

The chain uses TRBV7-2 and TRBJ2-5; TRBD2 aligns across 12 bases. Germline V gene data show CDR1 as SGHTA and CDR2 as FQGNSA. CDR3 length equals 14 residues. J lost 4 bases, V lost 3 bases, and 0 bases had no gene match. The CDR3 loop reads CASSLTSGGETQYF. The DNA of the CDR3 is TGTGCCAGCAGCTTGACTAGCGGGGGAGAGACCCAGTACTTC.

The V call is TRBV6-5, the J call TRBJ1-2; unclear D gene. Trimming stripped 5 bases from V and 1 base from J, with 8 bases between. The CDR3 extends over 13 amino acids. The V gene's germline CDR1 is MNHEY and CDR2 SVGAGI. CDR3 bases: TGTGCCAGCAGTATGACACTTAACTATGGCTACACCTTC. It codes for CASSMTLNYGYTF.

The chain couples TRBV7-3 to TRBJ2-1, with 7 bases fitting TRBD2. The CDR3 is made up of 13 amino acids. V trimming: 4 bases; J trimming: 5 bases; junction bases outside the gene matches: 2. CDR1 SGHTA and CDR2 FQGTGA come from the germline V gene. In DNA, the CDR3 is TGTGCCAGCAGCTCTCTAGCGGACAATGAGCAGTTCTTC. Translating it yields CASSSLADNEQFF. Based on the CDR3 plus reference TRBV7-3 and TRBJ2-1, the full variable domain is GAGVSQTPSNKVTEKGKYVELRCDPISGHTALYWYRQSLGQGPEFLIYFQGTGAADDSGLPNDRFFAVRPEGSVSTLKIQRTERGDSAVYLCASSSLADNEQFFGPGTRLTVL.

The chain combines TRBV24-1 with TRBJ1-2, with 11 bases fitting TRBD1. CDR1 is KGHDR and CDR2 is SFDVKD in the germline V gene. There are 15 residues in the CDR3. Unmatched junction bases numbered 4, after V lost 3 bases and J lost 5 bases. The CDR3: CATSDMGQGGYGYTF. The CDR3 nucleotides read TGTGCCACCAGTGATATGGGACAGGGGGGGTATGGCTACACCTTC.

The rearrangement uses TRBV18 and TRBJ1-5; D gene unclear. CDR3 length: 15 residues. Germline values: CDR1 KGHSH, CDR2 LQKENI. The ends were cut back, 2 bases at V and 5 bases at J, with 13 bases in the middle. Here the CDR3 reads CASSPGGGRDQPQHF. The CDR3 DNA follows: TGTGCCAGCTCACCAGGAGGAGGTCGGGATCAGCCCCAGCATTTT.

This chain's CDR3 is CASSPTGVRHEQYF. Written as DNA, the CDR3 is TGTGCCAGCAGCCCGACAGGGGTGAGGCACGAGCAGTACTTC. The V and J genes are TRBV5-6 and TRBJ2-7, with 8 bases aligning to TRBD1. V lost 4 bases and J lost 5; bases outside the gene matches: 8. The CDR3 extends over 14 amino acids. Germline V gene data show CDR1 as SGHDT and CDR2 as YYEEEE.

This clone was observed a few times. The chain carries TRBV30 and TRBJ2-7, with 7 nucleotides matching TRBD1. Trimming removed 7 bases from V and 3 bases from J; junction bases left unmatched: 12. Germline loops: CDR1 GTSNPN, CDR2 SVGIG (reference sequence). The CDR3 is made up of 14 amino acids. CDR3 DNA: TGTGCCTTACCGTACAGGGGAGACGTCTACGAGCAGTACTTC. This sequence encodes CALPYRGDVYEQYF.

The chain combines TRBV9 with TRBJ2-7; D not certain. This CDR3 has 14 residues. V lost 0 bases to trimming and J lost 0 bases, with 7 bases between them. Germline-derived CDR1 and CDR2 are SGDLS and YYNGEE. The CDR3 nucleotides read TGTGCCAGCAGCGTAGGGCACGCCTCCTACGAGCAGTACTTC. Amino acids: CASSVGHASYEQYF.

As DNA, the CDR3 is TGCAGCGTTGAAACCCAGATCAGGACCTTC. Its translation is CSVETQIRTF. The J gene is TRBJ1-2, the V gene TRBV29-1; no clear D. The germline V gene encodes CDR1 SQVTM and CDR2 ANQGSEA. The length of the CDR3 is 10 residues. With 2 bases removed from V and 14 bases from J, the gap between germline ends came to 12 bases.

The V call is TRBV19, the J call TRBJ1-1, with a tentative D call TRBD1 (6 bases). This CDR3 comprises 15 residues. Trimming removed 2 bases at V and 1 base at J, with 11 bases between. Germline V gene sequence: CDR1 LNHDA, CDR2 SQIVND (reference sequence). CDR3 coding DNA: TGTGCCAGTAGTATAACCCCGACAGGGAACACTGAAGCTTTCTTT. It yields the protein CASSITPTGNTEAFF.

The V call is TRBV6-1, the J call TRBJ1-5; weak D call: TRBD1 (6 bases). CDR1 is MNHNS and CDR2 is SASEGT in the germline V gene. This CDR3 spans 16 amino acids. Trimming pared 3 bases from V and 4 bases from J, leaving 16 bases between. CDR3 DNA sequence: TGTGCCAGCAGTGAGGCCTTCACTCAGGGGAATCAGCCCCAGCATTTT. Amino acid sequence: CASSEAFTQGNQPQHF.

The chain recombines TRBV3-1 (or the pseudogene TRBV3-2) with TRBJ1-3; TRBD1 is a possible D gene (5 bases). V lost 1 base and J 2 bases, leaving 9 bases between the germline ends. In germline, CDR1 is LGHDT, CDR2 YNNKEL (reference sequence). CDR3 length: 15 residues. The CDR3 bases are TGTGCCAGCAGCCAAGCGCAGGGTACTGGAAACACCATATATTTT. Translation: CASSQAQGTGNTIYF.